This T cell receptor (beta chain) is drawn from a study of human T cells and chemical hapten exposure (dated by TCRdb to the early 2020s). Regarding the complete study: For sensitization, 2% DPC in acetone was applied to a 2 cm by 2 cm area of upper inner arm skin. Throughout the roughly 23-week study period, patients were also given weekly therapeutic DPC doses on the scalp. Patch testing was done on the upper back using Finn chambers containing 0.01% DPC, and results were scored after 6 days according to International Contact Dermatitis Research Group standards. The mostly female patient cohort included alopecia areata with under or over 50% scalp involvement, alopecia totalis and alopecia universalis. Libraries were pooled for sequencing, and per-sample TCR yields varied mainly because of small differences in library volumes within the pool. In alopecia patients, the study followed how the peripheral blood TCR repertoire changed in vivo over primary and secondary sensitization to diphenylcyclopropenone (DPC), a hapten. Blood samples were taken from patients before sensitization (week 0) and then at 2, 6 and about 24 weeks after DPC sensitization. About 27 alopecia patients gave blood for TCR sequencing at one to four time points (pre-sensitization, 2, 6 and 24 weeks).

The sample's time point, from its label and the paper: patch test 1, 2 weeks after DPC sensitization. The meaning of the sample's treatment or condition label: therapeutic diphenylcyclopropenone sensitization with weekly scalp DPC. Blood at each patch-test visit was drawn before the patch test was applied. To be eligible, patients had to be aged 18 to 70, diagnosed with alopecia and judged suitable for DPC therapy, while pregnant patients were excluded. Total RNA was extracted from unfractionated whole blood that had been collected in Tempus Blood RNA tubes. The protocol used for the library was RACE. TCRdb names NextSeq 500 as the instrument used. Library preparation attached unique molecular identifiers to individual cDNA molecules for quantitative, reproducible TCR counting. Each blood RNA sample was used to sequence both TCR alpha and TCR beta chains. On the study's bioinformatics: A median of about 87,000 TCRs per sample was observed, with a range of about 20,000 to 700,000. V, J and CDR3 annotation of the TCR reads was carried out using the Decombinator software suite. Every sample was subsampled to the same number of TCRs (28,000) for the PS versus PT1 abundance plots. Expanded TCRs were defined as absent before sensitization and observed at least eight times at the 2-week time point. Using fastp trimming at Q25 and MiXCR clonotype assembly, TCRdb reanalyzed the public sequencing data and kept in-frame beta chains. Duplicate CDR3 protein sequences are folded into a single record with the most common DNA and genes. What appears here as the V and J calls and clone size reflects TCRdb's work, not the paper's. The sample includes tens of thousands of distinct CDR3 sequences, with 10% to 13% observed a single time. Of the sample, roughly 2.2% is held by the ten largest clones.

This clonotype has more than one count but fewer than ten. The antigen this receptor binds is unknown. No base quality information exists; no much larger clone differs at one position. Overall study outcomes, separate from this receptor: Expanded TCRs formed significantly more large CDR3 similarity clusters than pre-sensitization or healthy control sets, consistent with antigen-driven responses. After repeated subsampling, the strength of the expansion versus patch-test correlation and the threshold at which it became significant changed. Patch test score was positively correlated with the number of PT1 expanded TCRs, with significance at thresholds 8, 16 and 32 but not at 4. Because all patients had alopecia, a presumed autoimmune disease, the immune response of the patients might differ from that of healthy individuals. No change with DPC sensitization was found in the number of TCRs above 1 in 1000 frequency, and no evidence of global repertoire structure alterations was found.

This TCR was sampled from a man aged 35 to 55 with alopecia areata. Some clones in this sample may be carry-over from other donors' samples. The source material was whole blood, sampled in connection with sensitization to the hapten diphenylcyclopropenone (DPC).

The sequenced DNA: TGTGCCAGCAGCTTGAGACTAGCGGGAGACCTATACAATGAGCAGTTCTTC. Its protein reads: CASSLRLAGDLYNEQFF. The chain uses TRBV7-8 and TRBJ2-1, and TRBD2 matches 12 of the central bases. Looking up the germline V gene yields CDR1 SGHVS and CDR2 FQNEAQ. The CDR3, from cysteine to phenylalanine, totals 17 residues. CDR3 DNA is the only sequence kept; it has 51 bases, read in frame from the first base. Trimmed from V: 3 bases; trimmed from J: 4 bases; junction bases lacking a gene match: 7.